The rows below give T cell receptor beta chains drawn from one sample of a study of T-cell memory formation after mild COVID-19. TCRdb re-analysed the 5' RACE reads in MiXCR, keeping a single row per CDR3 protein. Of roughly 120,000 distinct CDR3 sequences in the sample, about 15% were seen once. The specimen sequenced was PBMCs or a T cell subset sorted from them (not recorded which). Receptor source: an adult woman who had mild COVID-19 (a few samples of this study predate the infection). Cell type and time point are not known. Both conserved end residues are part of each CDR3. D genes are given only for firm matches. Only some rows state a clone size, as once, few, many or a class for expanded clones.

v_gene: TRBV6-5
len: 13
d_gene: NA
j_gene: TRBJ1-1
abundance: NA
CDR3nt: TGTGCCAGTTGGACCCCGGCCGCCACTGAAGCTTTCTTT
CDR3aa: CASWTPAATEAFF

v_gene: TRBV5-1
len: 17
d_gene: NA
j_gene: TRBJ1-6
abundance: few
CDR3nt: TGCGCCAGCAGTTCGGCCGGGGGAAGCTCCTATAATTCACCCCTCCACTTT
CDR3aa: CASSSAGGSSYNSPLHF

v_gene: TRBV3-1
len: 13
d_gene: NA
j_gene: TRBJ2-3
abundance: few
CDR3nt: TGTGCCAGCAGCCAAGCGGCCCCAGATACGCAGTATTTT
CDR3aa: CASSQAAPDTQYF

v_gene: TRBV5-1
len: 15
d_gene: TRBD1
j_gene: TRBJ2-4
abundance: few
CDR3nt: TGCGCCAGCAGCCTGACAGGGGTATCCAAAAACATTCAGTACTTC
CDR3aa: CASSLTGVSKNIQYF

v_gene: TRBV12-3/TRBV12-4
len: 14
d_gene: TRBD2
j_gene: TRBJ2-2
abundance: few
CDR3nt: TGTGCCAGCAGTTTTTTTAAGCGGGGCGGGGAGCTGTTTTTT
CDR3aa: CASSFFKRGGELFF

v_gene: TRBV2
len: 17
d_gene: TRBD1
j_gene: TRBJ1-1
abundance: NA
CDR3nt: TGTGCCAGCAGCCCCGATCCCTGGGCAGGGGGCTGGGCTGAAGCTTTCTTT
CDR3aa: CASSPDPWAGGWAEAFF

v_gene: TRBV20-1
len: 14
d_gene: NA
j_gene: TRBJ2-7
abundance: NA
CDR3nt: TGCAGTGCTTCCCTCCCGGGATCCTTAAACGAGCAGTACTTC
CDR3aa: CSASLPGSLNEQYF

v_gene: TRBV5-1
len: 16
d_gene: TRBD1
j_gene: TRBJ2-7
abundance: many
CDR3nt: TGCGCCAGCAGCTTAACCGGGACAGGTAATTACTACGAGCAGTACTTC
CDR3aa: CASSLTGTGNYYEQYF

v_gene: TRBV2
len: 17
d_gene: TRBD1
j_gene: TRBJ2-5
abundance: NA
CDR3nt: TGTGCCAGCAGTTGGGACAGCGATGGTTGGTACCAAGAGACCCAGTACTTC
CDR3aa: CASSWDSDGWYQETQYF

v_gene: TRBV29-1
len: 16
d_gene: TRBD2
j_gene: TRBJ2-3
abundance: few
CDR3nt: TGCAGCGTTGAAGATCGGCGGGGGGCCCGACCTGATACGCAGTATTTT
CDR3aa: CSVEDRRGARPDTQYF

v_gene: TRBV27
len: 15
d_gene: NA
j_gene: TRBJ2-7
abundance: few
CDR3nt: TGTGCCAGCGCCTCCCGCGTTGGCGTTTCCTACGAGCAGTACTTC
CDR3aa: CASASRVGVSYEQYF

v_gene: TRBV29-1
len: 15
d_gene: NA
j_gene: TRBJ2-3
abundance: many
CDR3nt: TGCAGCGTTGTTCCGCGGGGTGACAGCACAGATACGCAGTATTTT
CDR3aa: CSVVPRGDSTDTQYF

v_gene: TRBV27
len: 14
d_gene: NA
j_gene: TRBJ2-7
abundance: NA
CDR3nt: TGTGCCAGCAGTCCCGGGACCCCAACCTCCCAGCAGTACTTC
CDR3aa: CASSPGTPTSQQYF

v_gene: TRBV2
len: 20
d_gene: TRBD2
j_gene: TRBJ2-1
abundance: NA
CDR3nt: TGTGCCAGCAGTTACCCGACCGGGACTAGCGGGAAGTTCCCCTACAATGAGCAGTTCTTC
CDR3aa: CASSYPTGTSGKFPYNEQFF

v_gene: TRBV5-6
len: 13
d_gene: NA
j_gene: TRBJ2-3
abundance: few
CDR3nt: TGTGCCAGCAGTAGGGGGAGCACAGATACGCAGTATTTT
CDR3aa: CASSRGSTDTQYF

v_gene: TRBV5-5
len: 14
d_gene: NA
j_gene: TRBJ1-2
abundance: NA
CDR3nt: TGTGCCAGCAGCTTCGGTGACGGGCAGTATGGCTACACCTTC
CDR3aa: CASSFGDGQYGYTF